This T cell receptor beta chain was identified during a study of spatial heterogeneity in lung cancer. The study's findings and limits: Tumors with more nonsynonymous mutations had more expanded intratumoral alpha and beta TCRs.

Trimming removed 8 bases from V and 10 bases from J, with 15 bases in between. Germline V gives CDR1 ENHRY, CDR2 SYGVKD. The CDR3 runs 13 residues. TCRdb used MiXCR to reprocess the 5' RACE reads, holding one entry per CDR3 protein. This sample has around 100,000 distinct CDR3 sequences, with 4.4% found just once. This clonotype was seen ten or more times. Antigen specificity is unknown. Time point described: sample taken at primary tumor resection. Tumor, nontumor lung or frozen PBMC supplied whole RNA that was sequenced unsorted. Specimen: lung tumor tissue, collected at surgery. V is TRBV10-3 and J is TRBJ1-6; D call uncertain. The TCR was taken from a male donor with early-stage non-small cell lung cancer. The CDR3: CAIGAEVESPLHF. In DNA, the CDR3 is TGTGCCATCGGCGCGGAGGTTGAGTCACCCCTCCACTTT.